A single sample is the source of the 32 T cell receptor beta chains below, sequenced in a study of blood T cell repertoires in COVID-19. TCRdb's table, derived via immunoSEQ multiplex PCR, lists solely in-frame clones and lacks some. This table has about 300,000 clones, approximately 84% appearing once. The material sequenced was peripheral blood. The receptors stem from a human donor with COVID-19, enrolled during active disease. The donor label of this sample is uncertain.

In this sample, this clone turned up once. DNA of the CDR3: TGTGCCAGCAGTTTATATTACAGAGCCTACGAGCAGTACTTC. This sequence encodes CASSLYYRAYEQYF. This rearrangement joins TRBV28 to TRBJ2-7; D uncertain. CDR3 length equals 14 residues. Germline loops: CDR1 MDHEN, CDR2 SYDVKM. V gave up 1 base and J gave up 2 bases, with 9 bases separating them. Full variable domain (outside the CDR3, taken from reference TRBV28 and TRBJ2-7): DVKVTQSSRYLVKRTGEKVFLECVQDMDHENMFWYRQDPGLGLRLIYFSYDVKMKEKGDIPEGYSVSREKKERFSLILESASTNQTSMYLCASSLYYRAYEQYFGPGTRLTVT.

The chain recombines TRBV5-4 with TRBJ2-5; possible D gene TRBD2, 5 bases. This CDR3 region has 14 residues. Trimming took 0 bases from V and 5 from J, leaving 11 bases between them. Germline V lookup: CDR1 SGHNT, CDR2 YYREEE (reference sequence). The CDR3 DNA sequence: TGTGCCAGCAGCTTGGCCGGGGTTTACGAGACCCAGTACTTC. This encodes CASSLAGVYETQYF.

The J gene is TRBJ2-5, the V gene TRBV6-5, with 11 bases that match TRBD2. Trimming removed 4 bases from V and 5 bases from J; junction bases left unmatched: 3. The CDR3 consists of 14 residues. The germline V gene has CDR1 MNHEY and CDR2 SVGAGI. The CDR3 DNA reads as TGTGCCAGCAGTTTACGGACTAGCGGGGAGACCCAGTACTTC. It codes for CASSLRTSGETQYF.

The V and J genes are TRBV6-5 and TRBJ1-1; D remains ambiguous. The V gene lost 6 bases and the J gene lost 2 bases, with 10 bases spanning the gap. The germline V gene has CDR1 MNHEY and CDR2 SVGAGI. This CDR3 comprises 13 residues. CDR3 in amino acids: CASSLTPNTEAFF. Written as DNA, the CDR3 is TGTGCCAGCAGCTTGACTCCAAACACTGAAGCTTTCTTT.

V usage is TRBV4-3 and J usage is TRBJ2-3; TRBD2 matches at 10 bases. The germline gives CDR1 LGHNA, CDR2 YSLEER. The CDR3 consists of 17 residues. V gave up 1 base and J gave up 4 bases; unmatched junction bases: 8. The CDR3 reads CASSQGFASGSPDTQYF. The DNA for the CDR3 is TGCGCCAGCAGCCAAGGTTTCGCTAGCGGGAGCCCAGATACGCAGTATTTT.

The chain employs TRBV2 and TRBJ2-2, with D possibly matching TRBD2 (5 bases). The CDR3 runs to 15 residues. V dropped 4 bases and J dropped 5 bases, with 14 bases sitting between them. In germline, CDR1 is SNHLY, CDR2 FYNNEI. The CDR3 loop is CASSAGEGRTGELFF. The CDR3 nucleotides read TGTGCCAGCAGTGCCGGGGAAGGGCGAACCGGGGAGCTGTTTTTT.

The chain couples TRBV3-1 (or the pseudogene TRBV3-2) to TRBJ2-7; 11 nucleotides line up with TRBD2. Germline V CDR1 and CDR2: LGHDT, YNNKEL (reference sequence). V lost 0 bases to trimming and J lost 0 bases; unmatched junction nucleotides: 7. This CDR3 comprises 18 residues. DNA for the CDR3: TGTGCCAGCAGCCAAGACCGGGCACTAGCGGGAGCCTCCTACGAGCAGTACTTC. This encodes CASSQDRALAGASYEQYF.

The chain employs TRBV27 and TRBJ2-7, with D possibly matching TRBD1 (5 bases). Germline values: CDR1 MNHEY, CDR2 SMNVEV (reference sequence). The CDR3 runs to 12 residues. Trimming shortened V by 3 bases and J by 7 bases, and 10 bases separated the two germline ends. CDR3 sequence reads: CASSFSQGEQYF. In DNA form, the CDR3 reads TGTGCCAGCAGTTTTTCGCAGGGTGAGCAGTACTTC.

The chain combines TRBV7-2 with TRBJ2-1; 11 nucleotides align to TRBD2. CDR1 and CDR2 from the germline V gene are SGHTA and FQGNSA. J was trimmed by 8 bases and V by 3 bases; bases with no gene match: 6. The CDR3 is 15 residues long. CDR3 DNA: TGTGCCAGCAGCTTGACTAGCGGGGCCTCGGATGAGCAGTTCTTC. Protein: CASSLTSGASDEQFF. Looking up the rest from reference TRBV7-2 and TRBJ2-1 gives the full variable domain: GAGVSQSPSNKVTEKGKDVELRCDPISGHTALYWYRQSLGQGLEFLIYFQGNSAPDKSGLPSDRFSAERTGGSVSTLTIQRTQQEDSAVYLCASSLTSGASDEQFFGPGTRLTVL.

This sequence joins TRBV5-6 and TRBJ2-3, with a weak D call TRBD1 (5 bases). The CDR3 covers 15 residues. Per germline, CDR1 SGHDT and CDR2 YYEEEE. Deletions cut 0 bases from V and 4 bases from J, with 12 bases between. Here the CDR3 reads CASSLDRNEADTQYF. The CDR3 bases are TGTGCCAGCAGCTTGGACAGGAATGAGGCAGATACGCAGTATTTT.

This chain uses TRBV19 with TRBJ1-1; D is ambiguous. Trimming removed 7 bases from V and 5 bases from J, with 14 bases in between. The CDR3 consists of 13 residues. Germline CDR1 is LNHDA and CDR2 is SQIVND (reference sequence). CDR3 region: CASTPTPRTEAFF. DNA for the CDR3: TGTGCCAGTACCCCCACGCCGCGAACTGAAGCTTTCTTT.

This clone was detected only a few times. The chain carries TRBV19 and TRBJ2-6; TRBD1 matches 8 bases. There are 16 residues in the CDR3. Unmatched junction bases numbered 3, after V lost 3 bases and J lost 2 bases. Germline values: CDR1 LNHDA, CDR2 SQIVND (reference sequence). The CDR3 sequence is CASSMQGAPGANVLTF. CDR3 DNA sequence: TGTGCCAGTAGTATGCAGGGGGCGCCTGGGGCCAACGTCCTGACTTTC. Full variable domain (remainder filled in from reference TRBV19 and TRBJ2-6): DGGITQSPKYLFRKEGQNVTLSCEQNLNHDAMYWYRQDPGQGLRLIYYSQIVNDFQKGDIAEGYSVSREKKESFPLTVTSAQKNPTAFYLCASSMQGAPGANVLTFGAGSRLTVL.

The CDR3 DNA follows: TGTGCCAGCAGTTACACGACAGGGGGTCTACCCAACTATGGCTACACCTTC. Translated, it gives CASSYTTGGLPNYGYTF. V usage is TRBV6-2 or TRBV6-3 and J usage is TRBJ1-2; 9 nucleotides agree with TRBD1. The germline gives CDR1 MNHEY, CDR2 SVGEGT. Unmatched junction bases numbered 9, after V lost 2 bases and J lost 2 bases. CDR3 length equals 17 residues.

The V gene is TRBV12-5, the J gene TRBJ2-1; 9 positions agree with TRBD2. Unmatched junction bases numbered 7, after V lost 0 bases and J lost 7 bases. Germline CDR1 reads LGHNT; CDR2 reads FRNRAP. The length of the CDR3 is 16 residues. CDR3 sequence: CASGLVLSGRGNEQFF. For the CDR3, the DNA is TGTGCTAGTGGTTTGGTACTTAGCGGGAGAGGAAATGAGCAGTTCTTC. The complete variable domain, with remaining parts taken from reference TRBV12-5 and TRBJ2-1, reads DARVTQTPRHKVTEMGQEVTMRCQPILGHNTVFWYRQTMMQGLELLAYFRNRAPLDDSGMPKDRFSAEMPDATLATLKIQPSEPRDSAVYFCASGLVLSGRGNEQFFGPGTRLTVL.

In this sample, this clone turned up once. The chain recombines TRBV3-1 (or the pseudogene TRBV3-2) with TRBJ2-1, with D maybe TRBD2 (8 bases). The CDR3 has 15 residues. Germline lookup yields CDR1 LGHDT and CDR2 YNNKEL (reference sequence). With 4 bases removed from V and 9 bases from J, the gap between germline ends came to 19 bases. CDR3 in amino acids: CASSPPAGDRVEQFF. CDR3 DNA sequence: TGTGCCAGCAGCCCTCCAGCGGGAGACAGGGTTGAGCAGTTCTTC.

Only one count was recorded for this clone. V is TRBV19 and J is TRBJ1-1, with D tentatively TRBD1 (6 bases). Looked up from germline, CDR1 is LNHDA and CDR2 is SQIVND (reference sequence). The CDR3 is 14 residues long. V lost 5 bases and J 7 bases, leaving 17 bases between the germline ends. The CDR3: CASSAQGRYYEAFF. The CDR3 DNA sequence: TGTGCCAGTAGTGCACAGGGCCGTTACTATGAAGCTTTCTTT.

The chain uses TRBV19 and TRBJ1-1; no clear D gene. This CDR3 comprises 15 residues. Trimming stripped 8 bases from V and 1 base from J, with 17 bases between. The germline V gene has CDR1 LNHDA and CDR2 SQIVND (reference sequence). This CDR3 reads CASSTPLGRNTEAFF. The CDR3 DNA sequence: TGTGCCAGTTCGACACCACTTGGGCGGAACACTGAAGCTTTCTTT. The complete variable domain, with remaining parts taken from reference TRBV19 and TRBJ1-1, reads DGGITQSPKYLFRKEGQNVTLSCEQNLNHDAMYWYRQDPGQGLRLIYYSQIVNDFQKGDIAEGYSVSREKKESFPLTVTSAQKNPTAFYLCASSTPLGRNTEAFFGQGTRLTVV.

This clone occurred once. This sequence joins TRBV5-4 and TRBJ2-7; 12 nucleotides agree with TRBD2. V shed 2 bases and J 6 bases; nucleotides not matched to a gene: 6. Germline V gene sequence: CDR1 SGHNT, CDR2 YYREEE (reference sequence). The CDR3 is 15 residues long. The CDR3 DNA sequence: TGTGCCAGCAGCTTTCGACTAGCGGGAGAGCCCGAGCAGTACTTC. As protein: CASSFRLAGEPEQYF.

The V call is TRBV7-9, the J call TRBJ2-7; D ambiguous. The CDR3 loop spans 15 amino acids. Germline assignment: CDR1 SEHNR and CDR2 FQNEAQ (reference sequence). V was trimmed by 5 bases and J by 1 base, leaving 15 bases between them. CDR3 sequence (DNA): TGTGCCAGCAGCCCTCGGGTAGCTGTTTCCTACGAGCAGTACTTC. This codes for CASSPRVAVSYEQYF.

This clone was counted a few times. The chain has TRBV28 and TRBJ2-3; no definite D call. Trimming took off 5 bases at V and 0 bases at J, with 15 bases between the two ends. There are 16 residues in the CDR3. The germline CDR1 and CDR2 sequences are MDHEN and SYDVKM. CDR3 DNA sequence: TGTGCCAGCAGTCCGGAGACCCCCTATAGCACAGATACGCAGTATTTT. This gives the protein CASSPETPYSTDTQYF.

The rearrangement joins TRBV18 to TRBJ1-2; 8 bases agree with TRBD1. Germline-derived CDR1 and CDR2 are KGHSH and LQKENI. This CDR3 comprises 15 residues. V shed 3 bases, J shed 5 bases, and the junction held 8 bases outside the gene matches. In DNA, the CDR3 is TGTGCCAGCTCACCGGGGACAGGTTTGGATTATGGCTACACCTTC. This sequence encodes CASSPGTGLDYGYTF.

The chain links TRBV27 to TRBJ1-3; D gene unclear. Germline assignment: CDR1 MNHEY and CDR2 SMNVEV (reference sequence). V dropped 6 bases and J dropped 0 bases, with 15 bases sitting between them. The CDR3 extends over 16 amino acids. The CDR3: CASSTSERGSGNTIYF. The CDR3 coding sequence is TGTGCCAGCAGCACCTCCGAGAGAGGCTCTGGAAACACCATATATTTT.

The chain is built from TRBV6-1 and TRBJ1-4; TRBD1 aligns across 8 bases. The CDR3 is 14 amino acids. V lost 3 bases and J lost 10; bases outside the gene matches: 7. Germline CDR1 is MNHNS and CDR2 is SASEGT. Written as DNA, the CDR3 is TGTGCCAGCAGTGACCTCAGGGGGCCGGGAAAACTGTTTTTT. Residues: CASSDLRGPGKLFF.

This rearrangement joins TRBV9 to TRBJ2-4; TRBD1 aligns across 9 bases. V was pared by 3 bases and J by 8 bases, with 3 bases of the junction left unmatched. The CDR3 consists of 13 residues. Germline V gene data show CDR1 as SGDLS and CDR2 as YYNGEE. The CDR3 DNA reads as TGTGCCAGCAGCGCCGGACAGGGGTACATTCAGTACTTC. Translated, it gives CASSAGQGYIQYF. Together with reference TRBV9 and TRBJ2-4, the CDR3 gives the full variable domain: DSGVTQTPKHLITATGQRVTLRCSPRSGDLSVYWYQQSLDQGLQFLIQYYNGEERAKGNILERFSAQQFPDLHSELNLSSLELGDSALYFCASSAGQGYIQYFGAGTRLSVL.

V gene TRBV15 combines with J gene TRBJ2-1; 15 bases map to TRBD2. The CDR3 extends over 19 amino acids. Germline V CDR1 and CDR2: LNHNV, YYDKDF (reference sequence). After removal of 3 bases from V and 5 bases from J, the junction contained 11 bases not matched to a gene. CDR3 bases: TGTGCCACCAGCAGGATTAAGGGGACTAGCGGGAGGAGAAACAATGAGCAGTTCTTC. This sequence encodes CATSRIKGTSGRRNNEQFF.

The rearrangement uses TRBV7-9 and TRBJ1-1; 8 bases agree with TRBD1. V shed 5 bases, J shed 1 base, and the junction held 6 bases outside the gene matches. The CDR3 runs to 15 residues. Germline V CDR1 and CDR2: SEHNR, FQNEAQ (reference sequence). CDR3 DNA: TGTGCCAGCAGCCCCAGTGGGACAGGGAACACTGAAGCTTTCTTT. Amino acids: CASSPSGTGNTEAFF.

The V gene is TRBV12-5, the J gene TRBJ1-5; D unclear. Trimming removed 1 base from V and 5 bases from J, with 15 bases in between. The CDR3 sequence is 16 residues long. Germline V gene lookup returns CDR1 LGHNT and CDR2 FRNRAP. Written as DNA, the CDR3 is TGTGCTAGTGGTTTGGATGCCTTGGGAGTCGATCAGCCCCAGCATTTT. Its translation is CASGLDALGVDQPQHF.

This clone has just one count. This sample includes further DNA sequences coding for the same CDR3. The rearrangement links TRBV28 to TRBJ1-1, with D unclear. V shed 6 bases and J shed 1 base, with 12 bases lying between them. The length of the CDR3 is 14 residues. Germline V gives CDR1 MDHEN, CDR2 SYDVKM. CDR3 sequence (DNA): TGTGCCAGCAGCCTTTACAGAGAGAACACTGAAGCTTTCTTT. It is translated as CASSLYRENTEAFF.

The J gene is TRBJ2-7, the V gene TRBV11-2; 8 bases are a match to TRBD2. Trimming removed 0 bases from V and 1 base from J; junction bases left unmatched: 5. In germline, CDR1 is SGHAT, CDR2 FQNNGV. The CDR3 has 16 residues. The CDR3 sequence is CASSLDLGTSSYEQYF. The CDR3 DNA reads as TGTGCCAGCAGCTTAGATCTGGGGACTAGTTCCTACGAGCAGTACTTC.

The rearrangement joins TRBV5-6 to TRBJ2-7; 8 positions match TRBD2. Germline loops: CDR1 SGHDT, CDR2 YYEEEE. V trimming: 3 bases; J trimming: 0 bases; junction bases outside the gene matches: 5. The CDR3 sequence is 15 residues long. The CDR3 DNA reads TGTGCCAGCAGCTGGAACGGGAGGGCCTCCTACGAGCAGTACTTC. This encodes CASSWNGRASYEQYF.

This clone turned up a few times. The rearrangement uses TRBV7-2 and TRBJ1-1, with D unclear. In germline, CDR1 is SGHTA, CDR2 FQGNSA. V dropped 5 bases and J dropped 8 bases, with 18 bases sitting between them. The CDR3 runs to 14 residues. The CDR3 DNA is TGTGCCAGCAGCCTAAGGAGCGGCAGCACAGAAGCTTTCTTT. Protein sequence: CASSLRSGSTEAFF.

The CDR3 loop reads CASSFGGSDTQYF. CDR3 nucleotide sequence: TGTGCCAGCAGTTTCGGAGGGTCAGATACGCAGTATTTT. The chain uses TRBV27 and TRBJ2-3, with D tentatively TRBD2 (6 bases). V lost 3 bases to trimming and J lost 4 bases, with 8 bases between them. CDR1 and CDR2 from the germline V gene are MNHEY and SMNVEV (reference sequence). The CDR3 has 13 amino acids.